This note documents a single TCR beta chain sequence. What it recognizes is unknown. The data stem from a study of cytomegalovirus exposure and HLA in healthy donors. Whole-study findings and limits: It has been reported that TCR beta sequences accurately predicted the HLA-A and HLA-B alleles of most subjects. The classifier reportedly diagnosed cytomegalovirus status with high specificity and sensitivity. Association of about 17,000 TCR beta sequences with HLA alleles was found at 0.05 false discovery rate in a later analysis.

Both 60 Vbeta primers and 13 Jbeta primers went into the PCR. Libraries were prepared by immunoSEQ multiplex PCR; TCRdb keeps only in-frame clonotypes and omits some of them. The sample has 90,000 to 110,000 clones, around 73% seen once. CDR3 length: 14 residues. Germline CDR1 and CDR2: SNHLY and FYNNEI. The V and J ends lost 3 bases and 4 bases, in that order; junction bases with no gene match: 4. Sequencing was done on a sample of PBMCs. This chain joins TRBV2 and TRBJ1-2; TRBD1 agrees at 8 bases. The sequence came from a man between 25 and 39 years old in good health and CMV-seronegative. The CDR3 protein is CASSEWQGAYGYTF. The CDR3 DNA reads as TGTGCCAGCAGTGAGTGGCAGGGGGCCTATGGCTACACCTTC.